Sequencing of this T cell receptor beta chain was carried out in a study of cytomegalovirus exposure and HLA in healthy donors (dated by TCRdb to 2016 to 2017). About the investigation overall: An earlier analysis of 587 of the donors reported about 290 Gb of sequence data and about 100 million unique TCR beta sequences from about 200 million T cells. Approximately 300 gigabases of sequencing data and 75 million to 85 million unique TCR sequences made up an early release that covered roughly 670 HLA-typed donors. The genetic ancestry cluster associated with self-reported Caucasian donors included roughly 84% of the roughly 400 genotyped donors. The study was designed to test whether signatures of past pathogen exposure could be identified by cataloging public T cell receptors. The study used immunosequencing to profile the T cell repertoires of several hundred subjects and linked those repertoires to cytomegalovirus serostatus. Besides the first cohort of 500 to 700 subjects, a separate validation cohort made up of over 100 different subjects was used. To predict cytomegalovirus infection status, the study combined high-throughput TCR immunosequencing, statistical association of individual TCRs with disease status, and machine learning. A later analysis re-examined previously published TCR beta repertoires from just over 650 donors and added high-resolution HLA genotyping to investigate patterns of TCR occurrence. The later analysis used no new phenotypic data to find candidate immune exposures, relying instead on TCR beta sequences and their occurrence across donors. To decide whether each TCR beta V gene segment behaved as functional or pseudogenic, an earlier analysis of approximately 620 of the donors relied on high-throughput TCR beta sequencing. Alongside the repertoire data, information on donor age, sex, ethnicity and CMV serostatus was compiled. In a later genetic analysis, genome-wide SNP genotypes for about 65% of the roughly 700 donors were used, and that subset was treated as a discovery cohort. Every repertoire in the discovery cohort had been generated on one and the same sequencing platform. HLA typing included class I and class II loci at four-digit resolution. The number of donors typed differed by locus, with roughly 620-630 for A, B, C, DRB1 and DQB1, 522 for DQA1, nearly 610 for DPA1, and some 450 for DPB1. A handful of DR-DQ haplotypes were treated as single units for association and clustering because of strong linkage in the cohort. Among 300 to 500 genotyped donors of the cohort, an average of approximately 240,000 unique TCR beta nucleotide sequences was sequenced per donor, of which about 19% were non-productive.

Measured from the cysteine to the phenylalanine, the CDR3 is 15 residues long. The kept DNA is CDR3 alone, 45 bases in frame from the first base. In the germline V gene, CDR1 corresponds to SGHTA and CDR2 to FQGNSA. Ends trimmed: V by 5 bases, J by 0 bases; bases unmatched to a gene: 4. Library preparation used the immunoSEQ multiplex PCR assay. A mixture of 60 forward primers for TCR Vbeta segments and 13 reverse primers for TCR Jbeta segments was used in the multiplex PCR. The CDR3 region of rearranged TCR beta genes was amplified from genomic DNA by a multiplex PCR assay. On the Illumina HiSeq System, the amplified TCR beta libraries were sequenced as 87-base-pair reads. The published analysis was carried out like this. Across the roughly 670 repertoires, a later analysis counted 80 million or so unique TCR beta chains, 9 million to 14 million of which were shared by at least two donors. To remove PCR and sequencing errors, raw reads were error-corrected and collapsed into unique sequences using a nearest-neighbor algorithm that merged closely related sequences. To assign V, D and J gene segments, CDR3 sequences were aligned to IMGT reference sequences. For a sequence to be retained, a match of at least six nucleotides to both a V gene segment and a J gene segment was required. Rearrangements were called productive when the CDR3 lacked stop codons and stayed in frame with V and J; all others were non-productive. Following IMGT convention, CDR3 was defined as the stretch from the second conserved V-encoded cysteine to the conserved J-encoded phenylalanine. Sequences without an unambiguous match to a single V gene segment were excluded from the earlier analysis of about 600 of the donors. In an earlier analysis of a few hundred of the donors, V segments were called functional above 56.7% productive rearrangements and were called segregating when the between-donor standard deviation exceeded 5%. A statistical classification framework was built for diagnosing cytomegalovirus status from the catalog of TCR beta chain sequences. In a later analysis, TCR nucleotide sequences were compared against IMGT/GENE-DB human TR gene sequences so that V and J genes could be assigned. In a later analysis, CDR3 sequences and most-parsimonious VDJ recombination scenarios were assigned using the TCRdist pipeline. In a later analysis, every TCR beta chain was defined by the combination of its CDR3 amino acid sequence and its V-gene family, and reads without a unique V-gene family were dropped. As a way to deal with suspected cross-contamination and a sequencing artifact, a later analysis dropped hundreds of nucleotide sequences that were highly shared and had low generation probability. For each public chain, a later analysis derived a clonal expansion index from normalized ranks of inferred template counts within each repertoire. A later analysis computed generation probabilities with a VDJ recombination model fitted to out-of-frame rearrangements, and checked the results against IGoR. Hypergeometric tests were used in a later analysis to score TCR-TCR, TCR-HLA and TCR-CMV co-occurrence, with a repertoire-size bias correction applied to the TCR pairs. To estimate false discovery rates, a later analysis permuted the HLA or CMV assignments 20 times. In a later analysis, co-occurring TCRs were grouped using DBSCAN, and TCRdist sequence similarity was added for clustering within HLA-allele-positive subsets. For co-occurrence clustering, repertoires with fewer than 30,000 or more than 120,000 public chains were excluded, along with four or five repertoires with anomalous nucleotide sharing. Here the immuneACCESS table is served through TCRdb, limited to in-frame sequences with V and J called. Missing clones are a known gap in these copies; in checked studies unresolved V genes cover under half, and the rest lacks a known reason. That table furnishes V, J and clone size, whereas the DNA furnished D and trimming. For this sample there are about 160,000 clones; approximately 80% appear just once. The ten largest clones add up to around 2.5% of the sample.

The study at large found these results: Correlated functional status among segregating V segments might reflect linkage disequilibrium, but an unknown experimental factor could not be ruled out. In an earlier analysis of approximately 590 of the donors, most TCR beta V segments were observed in productive rearrangements about 90% or about 30% of the time, broadly matching IMGT annotations. When HLA alleles, especially DR and DQ, strongly co-occurred, attributing TCR associations to individual alleles was difficult. In a later genetic analysis, a missense DCLRE1C variant was associated with V-gene and J-gene trimming of TCR beta chains, and the association was replicated in an independent cohort. The earlier analysis of some 540 of the donors excluded approximately 17 rarely observed V segments, including chromosome 9 orphons, because counts were too low. According to a later analysis, TCR association rates differed among HLA loci, with DRB1 alleles showing the most associated TCRs and HLA-C alleles showing the fewest. Because HLA typing was unavailable for some donors at each locus, only the typed subset was used in association tests. According to a later analysis, parvovirus B19, influenza, CMV and Epstein-Barr virus appeared linked to several top co-occurrence clusters. At a false discovery rate of 0.05, a later analysis linked roughly 17,000 TCR beta sequences to specific HLA alleles. The only immune exposure information available for the cohort was CMV serostatus. The study gave a list of 150 to 200 TCR beta chains associated with cytomegalovirus. A later analysis found that HLA-associated TCR beta chains were more clonally expanded and had lower generation probabilities than equally common non-associated chains. This cohort had only TCR beta chains sequenced, and the lack of alpha or paired-chain data limited which features could be detected. According to a later analysis, most CMV-associated TCR beta chains appeared to be HLA-restricted, and the HLA associations seemed to be driven largely by CMV exposure. A few of the identified cytomegalovirus-associated TCR beta chains were confirmed in vitro to be specific for cytomegalovirus antigens. In both the original and validation cohorts, the classifier was reported to diagnose cytomegalovirus status with high specificity and sensitivity. A group of highly shared sequence variants was considered likely to be a technical artifact of the sequencing pipeline. Across donors, most TCR sequences were observed very rarely, whereas some public TCRs were present in many individuals. It was suggested by the authors that the approach could potentially be generalized to other disease states and immunological phenotypes. The presence/absence analyses assumed that sequencing depth was roughly uniform across donors, and that assumption may not be true. According to a later genetic analysis, donors in an Asian-associated ancestry cluster had fewer N-insertions in productive TCRs than the approximately 700-donor mean. Some IMGT-functional V segments, including TRBV6-2 and TRBV6-3, could not be told apart with the 87-base-pair reads, so those segments were excluded. A further reported finding was that TCR beta sequences accurately predicted the HLA-A and HLA-B alleles for most subjects in the first cohort.

In total, 630 or so healthy bone marrow donors made up the cohort. All cohort members were sampled while nominally healthy, although unrecorded immune exposures were likely present. The donor was CMV seropositive and belonged to the group of 250 to 350 seropositive cohort members. Each donor provided a peripheral blood sample, and peripheral blood mononuclear cells were used for TCR beta sequencing. Genomic DNA was extracted from the blood cell samples with the Qiagen DNeasy Blood Extraction Kit. Worth noting for this clone: The target of this receptor is not known. Per-nucleotide qualities are absent, and no much larger clonotype sits a single base away.

The chain couples TRBV7-2 to TRBJ2-1, with 7 bases in between that match TRBD1. The sequence was collected from a woman in her forties in good health and CMV-seropositive. The sequenced material came from PBMCs. The CDR3 amino acid sequence is: CASSGQASSYNEQFF. The DNA sequence follows: TGTGCCAGCAGCGGACAGGCGAGCTCCTACAATGAGCAGTTCTTC.